Listed below are T cell receptor beta chains from one sample, sequenced in a study of cytomegalovirus exposure and HLA in healthy donors. Assay: immunoSEQ multiplex PCR; the TCRdb copy retains only in-frame clones and omits some. The sample contains 150,000 or so clones, under 80% of which appear only once. Material for sequencing was PBMCs. Every receptor here comes from a woman aged 30 to 39 in good health and CMV-seronegative. Each CDR3 is given with its conserved first and last residue. The D gene is left open where the match is weak.

CDR3aa,d_gene,j_gene,v_gene
CASSEGIQVSYNEQFF,.,TRBJ2-1,TRBV6-1
CAISELGQGSYEQYF,TRBD1,TRBJ2-7,TRBV10-3
CASSLQRLNTGELFF,.,TRBJ2-2,TRBV11-2
CASSYSSTGIAEAFF,.,TRBJ1-1,TRBV6-6
CSVRHGAYEQYF,.,TRBJ2-7,TRBV29-1
CASSLRRGGQETQYF,TRBD2,TRBJ2-5,TRBV7-2
CASSLARTGTDAFF,TRBD1,TRBJ1-1,TRBV7-9
CAIKTVSGHEQYF,.,TRBJ2-7,TRBV6-1
CASSIDRGHQPQHF,TRBD1,TRBJ1-5,TRBV19
CASSYSRVPNYGYTF,.,TRBJ1-2,TRBV6-5
CASSGESGTEAFF,.,TRBJ1-1,TRBV2